Following are 22 T cell receptor beta chains from one sample sequenced in a study of identical twins. TCRdb itself ran the 5' RACE reads through MiXCR, one entry per CDR3 protein. This table has about 200,000 distinct CDR3 sequences, 7.5% appearing once. These same data were also listed under a study on yellow fever vaccine responses in identical twins.

The sequenced sample consisted of memory (CD45RO+) T cells sorted from blood. The receptor source for this set is a woman under 30 in good health.

The chain joins TRBV3-1 to TRBJ2-7, with 7 bases that match TRBD1. The CDR3 covers 17 residues. Trimming removed 0 bases from V and 3 bases from J; junction bases left unmatched: 11. Germline lookup yields CDR1 LGHDT and CDR2 YNNKEL (reference sequence). CDR3 coding DNA: TGTGCCAGCAGCCAAGAGAGGCTAACAGGGGATCACTACGAGCAGTACTTC. Translating gives CASSQERLTGDHYEQYF.

The rearrangement uses TRBV3-1 and TRBJ2-5; 14 bases are shared with TRBD2. Germline V gene lookup returns CDR1 LGHDT and CDR2 YNNKEL (reference sequence). The CDR3 covers 16 residues. Trimming took 4 bases from V and 4 from J; bases not matched to a gene: 5. Here the CDR3 reads CASSLRTSGGTETQYF. The CDR3 DNA follows: TGTGCCAGCAGCCTTCGGACTAGCGGGGGGACAGAGACCCAGTACTTC.

In its sample, this clonotype was seen many times. This chain uses TRBV4-1 with TRBJ2-7, with D uncertain. The CDR3 has 14 residues. The V end was cut by 4 bases, the J end by 4 bases, with 14 bases between. Per the germline V gene, CDR1 is MGHRA and CDR2 is YSYEKL. The DNA of the CDR3 is TGCGCCAGCAGCCCCTTGTCCAGTTCGTACGAGCAGTACTTC. Translated, it gives CASSPLSSSYEQYF.

In regard to this clonotype: At one of its ends the junction is not consistent with the germline gene, which may arise from a read error. V and J are TRBV20-1 and TRBJ2-5; TRBD2 agrees at 8 bases. The CDR3 loop spans 16 amino acids. CDR1 and CDR2 from the germline V gene are DFQATT and SNEGSKA (reference sequence). CDR3 bases: TGCTGTGCTCCACATGGGGGGCTAGCGGGTTCAGAGACCCAGTACTTC. It codes for CCAPHGGLAGSETQYF.

This clonotype was seen many times. The rearrangement links TRBV29-1 to TRBJ2-3; D uncertain. CDR1 is SQVTM and CDR2 is ANQGSEA in the germline V gene. This CDR3 spans 13 amino acids. With 7 bases removed from V and 2 bases from J, the gap between germline ends came to 13 bases. CDR3 region: CSAAMKPTDTQYF. The DNA of the CDR3 is TGCAGCGCTGCTATGAAGCCCACAGATACGCAGTATTTT.

This clonotype turned up a few times. This chain links TRBV2 with TRBJ2-2; no clear D. Looked up from germline, CDR1 is SNHLY and CDR2 is FYNNEI. The ends were cut back, 6 bases at V and 4 bases at J, with 12 bases in the middle. The CDR3 covers 14 residues. The CDR3 protein is CASSSRRGTGELFF. Here the CDR3 DNA reads TGTGCCAGCAGCAGCAGGCGAGGCACCGGGGAGCTGTTTTTT.

The chain combines TRBV24-1 with TRBJ2-7, with D possibly matching TRBD1 (6 bases). The CDR3 runs to 15 residues. V lost 5 bases and J lost 4, with 17 bases in between. Germline CDR1 and CDR2: KGHDR and SFDVKD. CDR3 residues: CATSGRDTTKYEQYF. As DNA, the CDR3 is TGTGCCACCAGTGGTAGGGACACGACGAAATACGAGCAGTACTTC.

At least ten counts were recorded for this clonotype. The chain uses TRBV5-1 and TRBJ2-1; 14 bases align to TRBD2. Germline V gene lookup returns CDR1 SGHRS and CDR2 YFSETQ. The V gene end was trimmed by 0 bases and the J gene end by 4 bases; junction bases not matched to a gene: 6. The CDR3 length is 18 residues. DNA for the CDR3: TGCGCCAGCAGCTTGGGCGGACTAGCGGGAGGCAGGTACAATGAGCAGTTCTTC. Its protein is CASSLGGLAGGRYNEQFF.

This clonotype was seen at least ten times. Germline and junction disagree at one end, which may indicate a read error. The chain combines TRBV7-7 with TRBJ2-3; D remains unclear. Germline CDR1 SSHAT, CDR2 FNYEAQ (reference sequence). The CDR3 is 13 residues long. CDR3 residues: CASSEDAADTQYF. Written as DNA, the CDR3 is TGTGCTAGCAGCGAGGACGCGGCAGATACGCAGTATTTT.

The chain links TRBV5-8 to TRBJ2-5; unclear D gene. Looked up from germline, CDR1 is SGHTS and CDR2 is YDEGEE. This CDR3 region has 16 residues. Trimming removed 3 bases at V and 2 bases at J, with 17 bases between. The CDR3 spells CASSYHLGWVQETQYF. CDR3 nucleotide sequence: TGTGCCAGCAGCTATCACCTAGGTTGGGTACAAGAGACCCAGTACTTC.

V is TRBV28 and J is TRBJ2-7; D remains unclear. CDR1 and CDR2 (germline): MDHEN, SYDVKM. V dropped 5 bases and J dropped 0 bases, with 8 bases sitting between them. The CDR3 spans 13 residues. CDR3 DNA: TGTGCCAGCAGTCCCCCTCCCTCCTACGAGCAGTACTTC. Translated, it gives CASSPPPSYEQYF.

This clonotype occurred many times. The V gene is TRBV29-1, the J gene TRBJ2-7, with D perhaps matching TRBD1 (5 bases). The CDR3 spans 12 residues. The germline gives CDR1 SQVTM, CDR2 ANQGSEA. Trimming removed 3 bases at V and 6 bases at J, with 12 bases between. The CDR3 DNA follows: TGCAGCGTTGAGGAAGGTAGGGGCGAGCAGTACTTC. Encoded protein: CSVEEGRGEQYF.

The J gene is TRBJ1-6, the V gene TRBV12-3 or TRBV12-4, with 11 nucleotides matching TRBD1. The CDR3 length is 15 residues. The V and J ends lost 5 bases and 9 bases, in that order; junction bases with no gene match: 6. The CDR3 DNA reads as TGTGCCAGCAGTACCCGGGACAGGGGGTTTTCACCCCTCCACTTT. Translating it yields CASSTRDRGFSPLHF.

There are many counts of this clonotype. The CDR3 DNA reads TGTGCCAGCAGCTTAGATATAGTCGGGTATGAGCAGTTCTTC. Residues: CASSLDIVGYEQFF. The chain uses TRBV7-2 and TRBJ2-1, with D hard to call. The germline CDR1 and CDR2 sequences are SGHTA and FQGNSA. The ends were cut back, 1 base at V and 8 bases at J, with 12 bases in the middle. The CDR3 length is 14 residues.

Ten or more counts support this clonotype. This rearrangement joins TRBV6-5 to TRBJ2-3; 9 bases map to TRBD2. The CDR3 totals 17 residues. The J segment lost 6 bases and the V segment lost 4 bases, leaving 14 bases of the junction unmatched. Germline lookup yields CDR1 MNHEY and CDR2 SVGAGI. The CDR3 sequence: CASSWSRAAGGGDTQYF. The CDR3 DNA reads TGTGCCAGCAGTTGGTCGCGTGCAGCGGGAGGTGGTGATACGCAGTATTTT.

This clonotype was seen at least ten times. J is TRBJ2-1 and V is TRBV20-1; 8 bases are shared with TRBD2. The CDR3 is 14 residues long. Per the germline V gene, CDR1 is DFQATT and CDR2 is SNEGSKA (reference sequence). Germline trimming cut 0 bases from V and 9 bases from J; bases unmatched to any gene: 7. CDR3 DNA sequence: TGCAGTGCTAGAGATCCAGGACTAGCTTTTGAGCAGTTCTTC. It codes for CSARDPGLAFEQFF.

The chain carries TRBV6-5 and TRBJ1-1; the D is unclear. CDR3 length equals 15 residues. Germline CDR1 reads MNHEY; CDR2 reads SVGAGI. Trimming cost V 5 bases and J 1 base, with 14 bases left between them. In nucleotides, the CDR3 is TGTGCCAGCAGTCACCCTAGTTGGCGGAACACTGAAGCTTTCTTT. This codes for CASSHPSWRNTEAFF.

This clonotype was detected ten times or more. The chain carries TRBV5-1 and TRBJ1-2; 7 bases agree with TRBD1. Per the germline V gene, CDR1 is SGHRS and CDR2 is YFSETQ. V lost 2 bases and J lost 6; bases outside the gene matches: 4. The CDR3 spans 13 residues. The CDR3 here is CASSFDRADGYTF. The CDR3 bases are TGCGCCAGCAGCTTCGACAGGGCGGATGGCTACACCTTC.

This clonotype was detected ten times or more. The chain couples TRBV29-1 to TRBJ2-4, with TRBD2 matching over 8 bases. The CDR3 extends over 17 amino acids. V lost 0 bases to trimming and J lost 2 bases; unmatched junction nucleotides: 9. CDR1 SQVTM and CDR2 ANQGSEA come from the germline V gene. The CDR3 DNA reads TGCAGCGTTGAAGATCGCGGGGGGCGGACCTCCAAAAACATTCAGTACTTC. It codes for CSVEDRGGRTSKNIQYF.

Note on this clonotype: Given a much more abundant clone one base away, this may be a read error. The V call is TRBV5-4, the J call TRBJ2-7, with 11 bases lining up with TRBD1. With V trimmed by 4 bases and J by 2 bases, 5 bases remained unmatched. This CDR3 region has 15 residues. Per germline, CDR1 SGHNT and CDR2 YYREEE (reference sequence). The CDR3 nucleotides read TGTGCCAGCAGCCCCCCGGGACAGGGGGCCTACGAGCAGTACTTC. This sequence encodes CASSPPGQGAYEQYF.

This clonotype was observed at least ten times. The rearrangement links TRBV20-1 to TRBJ2-7; 10 bases align to TRBD2. V gave up 3 bases and J gave up 5 bases; unmatched junction bases: 7. The CDR3 spans 14 residues. Germline V CDR1 and CDR2: DFQATT, SNEGSKA (reference sequence). The CDR3 spells CSASKLAGRNEQYF. CDR3 DNA sequence: TGCAGTGCTAGCAAACTAGCGGGAAGAAACGAGCAGTACTTC.

The chain uses TRBV2 and TRBJ2-3, with D unresolved. The CDR3 runs 12 residues. CDR1 is SNHLY, CDR2 FYNNEI, per germline. V lost 8 bases, J lost 3 bases, and 9 bases lay in between. The CDR3 sequence is CASEKATDTQYF. In DNA, the CDR3 is TGTGCCAGCGAAAAGGCAACAGATACGCAGTATTTT.